The 14 T cell receptor beta chains below were found in one sample sequenced in a study of shared clonotypes between healthy human individuals. Profiled with immunoSEQ multiplex PCR; TCRdb holds only in-frame clones, not every one. Seen here are fewer than 850,000 clones, 90% observed once, and the top ten hold approximately 35%. Sequenced input: memory CD8+ T cells from PBMCs. The subset here: CD45RO+ cells pooled with CCR7-negative TemRA cells. The receptors originated from a man in his late teens or twenties in good health. Some clones in this sample may be carry-over from other donors' samples.

The chain combines TRBV4-1 with TRBJ1-1, with 8 bases lining up with TRBD1. Germline values: CDR1 MGHRA, CDR2 YSYEKL. The CDR3 totals 15 residues. With V trimmed by 4 bases and J by 3 bases, 7 bases remained unmatched. The CDR3: CASSPLTGEDTEAFF. Written as DNA, the CDR3 is TGCGCCAGCAGCCCTCTGACAGGGGAGGACACTGAAGCTTTCTTT.

The chain uses TRBV5-1 and TRBJ2-6; D not certain. V was trimmed by 5 bases and J by 4 bases, leaving 13 bases between them. The CDR3 covers 15 residues. Germline values: CDR1 SGHRS, CDR2 YFSETQ. CDR3: CASRLIGSGANVLTF. The CDR3 coding sequence is TGCGCCAGCAGACTTATAGGATCCGGGGCCAACGTCCTGACTTTC.

The chain carries TRBV5-4 and TRBJ2-7, with D tentatively TRBD2 (6 bases). In germline, CDR1 is SGHNT, CDR2 YYREEE (reference sequence). V was pared by 4 bases and J by 6 bases, with 14 bases between. This CDR3 has 13 amino acids. The CDR3, as DNA: TGTGCCAGCAGCATCGGGACTCCGAGCGAGCAGTACTTC. Amino acids: CASSIGTPSEQYF.

This clone turned up a few times. This chain uses TRBV5-4 with TRBJ1-1; no definite D call. CDR3 length: 13 residues. CDR1 and CDR2 from the germline V gene are SGHNT and YYREEE (reference sequence). Trimming stripped 2 bases from V and 11 bases from J, with 16 bases between. The CDR3 DNA sequence: TGTGCCAGCAGCTTATTAGGGATTGAGGTCGCTTTCTTT. Translation: CASSLLGIEVAFF. The full variable domain, in which reference TRBV5-4 and TRBJ1-1 provide the parts outside the CDR3, is ETGVTQSPTHLIKTRGQQVTLRCSSQSGHNTVSWYQQALGQGPQFIFQYYREEENGRGNFPPRFSGLQFPNYSSELNVNALELDDSALYLCASSLLGIEVAFFGQGTRLTVV.

The CDR3 loop is CASSYGEGAYNEQFF. CDR3 DNA sequence: TGTGCCAGCAGTTACGGGGAGGGGGCCTACAATGAGCAGTTCTTC. The V gene is TRBV6-6, the J gene TRBJ2-1; tentatively, D is TRBD2 (7 bases). Trimming stripped 2 bases from V and 2 bases from J, with 10 bases between. Per the germline V gene, CDR1 is MNHNY and CDR2 is SVGAGI (reference sequence). The CDR3 covers 15 residues.

The chain employs TRBV7-2 and TRBJ2-7, with D uncertain. Trimming shortened V by 2 bases and J by 6 bases, and 14 bases separated the two germline ends. This CDR3 spans 14 amino acids. Germline V gene lookup returns CDR1 SGHTA and CDR2 FQGNSA. The CDR3 DNA reads as TGTGCCAGCAGCTTAATGGTAGGGCCGGGCGAGCAGTACTTC. This codes for CASSLMVGPGEQYF.

The chain links TRBV27 to TRBJ2-7; unclear D gene. CDR3 length equals 13 residues. The germline gives CDR1 MNHEY, CDR2 SMNVEV (reference sequence). Trimming shortened V by 3 bases and J by 4 bases, and 10 bases separated the two germline ends. The chain's CDR3 is CASSLGYLYEQYF. CDR3 coding DNA: TGTGCCAGCAGTTTGGGCTACCTATACGAGCAGTACTTC.

The V gene is TRBV6-1, the J gene TRBJ2-7; the D gene is possibly TRBD2 (5 bases). CDR1 MNHNS and CDR2 SASEGT come from the germline V gene. With 5 bases removed from V and 0 bases from J, the gap between germline ends came to 11 bases. The CDR3 has 14 residues. The CDR3 here is CASSFGLTSYEQYF. CDR3 DNA sequence: TGTGCCAGCAGTTTTGGACTGACCTCCTACGAGCAGTACTTC.

V usage is TRBV30 and J usage is TRBJ2-1; D call uncertain. V was shortened by 3 bases and J by 4 bases, with 4 bases between the two germline ends. Per germline, CDR1 GTSNPN and CDR2 SVGIG (reference sequence). The CDR3 runs 11 residues. CDR3 sequence reads: CAWRLYNEQFF. In DNA form, the CDR3 reads TGTGCCTGGAGACTTTACAATGAGCAGTTCTTC.

This chain uses TRBV7-9 with TRBJ2-1; no clear D gene. The CDR3 has 12 amino acids. The germline V and J ends were trimmed by 1 base and 5 bases, with 3 bases remaining between them. Looked up from germline, CDR1 is SEHNR and CDR2 is FQNEAQ (reference sequence). The CDR3 nucleotides are TGTGCCAGCAGCTTAGTTGACAATGAGCAGTTCTTC. Amino acid sequence: CASSLVDNEQFF.

J is TRBJ1-1 and V is TRBV2; D is perhaps TRBD1 (6 bases). The CDR3 spans 15 residues. Between the trimmed V and J ends, which lost 3 bases and 0 bases, there was a span of 11 bases. Per the germline V gene, CDR1 is SNHLY and CDR2 is FYNNEI. The CDR3: CASSEMDSLNTEAFF. CDR3 DNA: TGTGCCAGCAGTGAGATGGACAGCCTGAACACTGAAGCTTTCTTT.

This chain links TRBV9 with TRBJ2-7, with 9 nucleotides matching TRBD1. The V gene end was trimmed by 4 bases and the J gene end by 6 bases; junction bases not matched to a gene: 8. This CDR3 is 14 amino acids long. Germline V lookup: CDR1 SGDLS, CDR2 YYNGEE. The CDR3 region has the DNA TGTGCCAGCAGCCCCTGGACAGGGGTGAGCGAGCAGTACTTC. Translating it yields CASSPWTGVSEQYF.

The V call is TRBV27, the J call TRBJ2-1; 7 bases are a match to TRBD1. The CDR3 is 13 amino acids. J lost 11 bases, V lost 3 bases, and 7 bases had no gene match. Germline CDR1 reads MNHEY; CDR2 reads SMNVEV (reference sequence). The CDR3 DNA reads as TGTGCCAGCAGTTTGACAGGGAGCGATAAGCAGTTCTTC. It is translated as CASSLTGSDKQFF.

The CDR3, as DNA: TGTGCCAGCAGCCACCGGACAGGGAGGAACAATTCACCCCTCCACTTT. This codes for CASSHRTGRNNSPLHF. The chain combines TRBV7-9 with TRBJ1-6; 8 bases agree with TRBD1. Germline V gene sequence: CDR1 SEHNR, CDR2 FQNEAQ (reference sequence). V dropped 5 bases and J dropped 7; count of bases not matched to a gene: 10. The CDR3 has 16 residues.